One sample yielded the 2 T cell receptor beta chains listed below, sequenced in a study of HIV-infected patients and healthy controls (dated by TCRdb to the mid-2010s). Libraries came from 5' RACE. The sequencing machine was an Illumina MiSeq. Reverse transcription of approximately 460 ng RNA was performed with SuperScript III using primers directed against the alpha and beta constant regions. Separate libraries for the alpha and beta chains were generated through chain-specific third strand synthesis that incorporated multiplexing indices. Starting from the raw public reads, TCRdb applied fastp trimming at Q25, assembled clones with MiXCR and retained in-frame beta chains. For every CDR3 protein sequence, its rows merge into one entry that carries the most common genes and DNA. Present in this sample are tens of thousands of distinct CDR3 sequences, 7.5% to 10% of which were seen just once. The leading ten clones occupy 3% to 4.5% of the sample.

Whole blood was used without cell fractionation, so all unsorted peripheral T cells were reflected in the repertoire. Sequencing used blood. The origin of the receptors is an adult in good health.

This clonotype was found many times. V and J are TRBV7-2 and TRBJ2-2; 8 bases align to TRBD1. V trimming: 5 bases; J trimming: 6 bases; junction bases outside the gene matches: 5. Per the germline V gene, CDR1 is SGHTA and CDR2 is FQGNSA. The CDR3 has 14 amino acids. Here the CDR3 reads CASSLTGGAGELFF. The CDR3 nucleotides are TGTGCCAGCAGCCTAACAGGGGGTGCCGGGGAGCTGTTTTTT.

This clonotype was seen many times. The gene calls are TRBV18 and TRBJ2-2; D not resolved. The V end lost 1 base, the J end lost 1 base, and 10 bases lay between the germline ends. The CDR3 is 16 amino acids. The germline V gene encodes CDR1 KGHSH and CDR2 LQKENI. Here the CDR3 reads CASSPLSHLNTGELFF. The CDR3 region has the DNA TGTGCCAGCTCACCACTCTCACACCTGAACACCGGGGAGCTGTTTTTT.